These 3 T cell receptor beta chains originate from one sample sequenced in a study of blood T cell repertoires in COVID-19. Libraries were prepared by immunoSEQ multiplex PCR; TCRdb keeps only in-frame clonotypes and omits some of them. The table lists more than 400,000 clones, around 85% of them singletons. What was sequenced was peripheral blood. The receptors shown here come from a human donor in a cohort sampled during active COVID-19.

In its sample, this clone was seen a few times. This chain links TRBV7-2 with TRBJ1-1; possible D gene TRBD1, 5 bases. The CDR3 extends over 14 amino acids. V was cut by 6 bases and J by 0 bases, with 11 bases left in between. CDR1 is SGHTA, CDR2 FQGNSA, per germline. The CDR3 loop is CASRPQGMNTEAFF. CDR3 coding DNA: TGTGCCAGCAGGCCCCAGGGTATGAACACTGAAGCTTTCTTT.

This clone was seen many times. The chain combines TRBV24-1 with TRBJ2-1; D is unclear. The V and J ends lost 9 bases and 6 bases respectively, with 8 bases between them. Germline CDR1 and CDR2: KGHDR and SFDVKD. The CDR3 runs 11 residues. CDR3 sequence (DNA): TGTGCCACCTTCCAGCGCAATGAGCAGTTCTTC. It specifies CATFQRNEQFF.

The rearrangement uses TRBV28 and TRBJ1-5, with D possibly matching TRBD1 (6 bases). This CDR3 region has 16 residues. Trimming stripped 2 bases from V and 0 bases from J, with 11 bases between. Per the germline V gene, CDR1 is MDHEN and CDR2 is SYDVKM. The CDR3 sequence: CASSLRTAYSNQPQHF. Here the CDR3 DNA reads TGTGCCAGCAGTTTAAGGACAGCTTATAGCAATCAGCCCCAGCATTTT.